Reported below is one TCR beta chain. It lacks a known antigen. Qualities for individual bases were not recorded, and no much larger clone is one base off. This sample is drawn from a study of T cells in Graves' hyperthyroidism and ophthalmopathy (dated by TCRdb to about 2019). Study-wide context: Peripheral blood was collected at initial diagnosis, before any treatment. A discovery cohort of roughly 96 patients, roughly 45 with Graves' ophthalmopathy and 55 to 65 with stable Graves' hyperthyroidism, was used to find distinguishing TCR V-J signatures. Prospective prediction of ophthalmopathy was tested in an independent validation cohort of fewer than 20 hyperthyroidism patients and some 17 patients who later progressed to ophthalmopathy. The roughly 91 discovery patients were randomly divided into training and test sets at a 7:3 ratio. The study also compared thyroid tissue and blood T-cell repertoires from about 6 Graves' hyperthyroidism patients. After sampling, hyperthyroidism patients received methimazole starting at 30 mg daily, and ophthalmopathy patients received high-dose intravenous methylprednisolone. The paper describes TCR Vbeta CDR3 sequencing of fewer than 150 peripheral blood samples, made up of 43 ophthalmopathy patients, roughly 72 hyperthyroidism patients and 17 progressor patients.

Stable Graves' hyperthyroidism was defined as no progression to ophthalmopathy during 18 months of follow-up. Hyperthyroidism patients were newly diagnosed, with disease duration under 2 months, and aged 18 to 65 years. The study excluded patients with uncontrolled infections, other autoimmune diseases, pregnancy or lactation. Diagnoses were established on the basis of clinical symptoms, serum thyroxine and TRAb, thyroid ultrasound, and orbital computed tomography. Ficoll-Paque density gradient centrifugation was used to isolate PBMCs from about 9.4 ml of fresh peripheral blood. Trizol reagent was used to extract total RNA, and RNA quality was then checked on an Agilent 2100 Bioanalyzer. The study at large found these results: During validation, the model predicted progression to ophthalmopathy a median of about 6.3 months ahead of onset, with 60% to 71% sensitivity and roughly 75% specificity. Ophthalmopathy was separated from stable hyperthyroidism by a 13 V-J signature model, with approximately 86% sensitivity and 81% to 83% specificity obtained in cross-validation and 80%/75% obtained in testing. No statistical method was used to set the sample size in advance, and investigators knew the group allocation. Most expanded thyroid clonotypes (frequency above 0.001) were also detected in blood, a finding suggesting that blood repertoires may reflect thyroid immune responses.

TCR beta CDR3 regions were amplified from RNA transcripts. For the first round of RT-PCR on the TCR CDR3, the HTBI primer set was used together with the Qiagen OneStep RT-PCR kit. A second multiplex PCR round built the libraries, followed by size selection and purification. The libraries were sequenced on an Illumina HiSeq2000 using paired-end 100 bp reads. Concerning the study's data processing: Raw data were processed with SOAPnuke, discarding reads with adapters, uncalled bases, mean Phred below 15, or no exact constant-primer or identifier match. High-quality paired reads were merged with COPE v1.2.5, and unique nucleotide sequences were defined as clonotypes. MiTCR v1.1 was used to align clonotypes to the IMGT TRBV, TRBD and TRBJ reference segments. The analysis was restricted to V-J combinations with a frequency above 0.0001, which together covered 99.2% of the repertoires. A TCS score was defined as the ratio of F50 (clonal expansion) to E x V (chaos), with BLOSUM62-based TCRdist applied between CDR3 peptides within each V-J. Welch's t-statistics and random forest reduced roughly 540 V-J features to 13, which were used in a naive Bayes classifier (R e1071). The public reads were reanalyzed by TCRdb: fastp trimming at Q25, MiXCR alignment, in-frame beta chains only. For every CDR3 protein sequence, its rows merge into one entry that carries the most common genes and DNA. It is TCRdb's table, rather than the study itself, that gives the V and J calls and clone size. The sample table records under 250,000 distinct CDR3 sequences; roughly 17% of these occur just once. Clones ranked in the top ten supply approximately 50% of the sample.

The CDR3 goes from the cysteine to the phenylalanine over 16 residues. CDR3 DNA only is kept here, 48 bases in frame from base 1. According to the germline V gene (reference sequence), CDR1 reads SEHNR and CDR2 reads FQNEAQ. V is clipped by 5 bases and J by 0 bases, and the sequence between their germline boundaries is 11 bases long. The receptor chain draws on TRBV7-9 and TRBJ2-6; perhaps TRBD1 is the D gene, with 7 bases matching. The sequenced sample was blood. The receptor comes from a man aged 50 to 60 with Graves' hyperthyroidism. The CDR3 here reads CASSAGQPSGANVLTF. The sequence in DNA is TGTGCCAGCAGCGCGGGACAGCCCTCTGGGGCCAACGTCCTGACTTTC.